This T cell receptor beta chain stems from a study of CD8+ T cells in alopecia areata (dated by TCRdb to 2016 to 2019). Turning to the overall study: The treated patients took part in an open-label pilot trial in which moderate-to-severe alopecia areata was treated with oral tofacitinib at 5 to 10 mg twice daily. The RNA source kit depended on sample type: the PAXgene miRNA kit for fixed scalp, the miRNeasy kit for PBMCs, and the RNeasy kit for mouse skin. High-throughput TCRbeta sequencing was used to examine T cell clonal expansion in alopecia areata in both the C3H/HeJ mouse model and human patients. TCRbeta CDR3 regions were amplified by immunoSEQ multiplex PCR with 35 Vbeta forward and 13 Jbeta reverse primers. Biopsies were taken from tofacitinib-treated patients at baseline and at 4 and 24 weeks of treatment, and a later scalp biopsy was taken in several of the tofacitinib-treated patients. Scalp clonality was compared across normal scalp (n=4), patchy alopecia areata scalp (n=8), and alopecia totalis/universalis scalp (n=8). Patients stayed on tofacitinib for 6 to 18 months and then had 6 months of follow-up off drug so that delayed response and recurrence could be assessed. Scalp tissue and sorted CD4+ and CD8+ peripheral blood T cells from patchy and totalis/universalis alopecia areata patients and from healthy controls were covered by human TCRbeta sequencing. Overall results and qualifications from the work: Shared TCR sequences between patients were less evident than in mice, which may be partly attributable to HLA diversity in the patient population. Unlike mouse skin, where gammadelta T cells dominate, normal human skin contains resident alphabeta T cells that get sequenced too, which complicates analysis of the scalp TCR repertoire. Compared with normal scalp, lesional scalp, particularly in alopecia totalis/universalis, had higher clonality and more expanded CD8+ clones, which suggests antigenic drive.

The sample's time point label, in plain terms: baseline before oral tofacitinib. From alopecia areata patients, peripheral blood was collected along with lesional scalp punch biopsies. After PBMCs were isolated by density centrifugation and stained for CD3, CD4 and CD8, a FACSAria was used to sort CD4+ and CD8+ T cells. V loses 3 bases of germline sequence and J loses 6 bases, and the interval between the two ends is 4 bases. Inclusive of the bounding cysteine and phenylalanine, the CDR3 is 11 residues long. The kept DNA is CDR3 alone, 33 bases in frame from the first base. Taken from the germline V gene, the CDR1 and CDR2 loops are ENHRY and SYGVKD. There are a few counts of this clone. Its antigen specificity is not known. No per-base quality is available; no much larger clone lies one base away. Receptor amplification or capture employed the immunoSEQ multiplex PCR assay. To provide template for TCR sequencing, every sample had RNA extracted and reverse transcribed into cDNA. First-strand cDNA was synthesized using SuperScript III with a 2:1 mix of oligo-dT and random hexamers. A synthetic immune receptor repertoire was used to gauge amplification bias, and whatever bias remained was removed computationally. Processing in the source paper ran as follows. After raw reads were preprocessed to remove errors, the CDR3 was defined following IMGT conventions as running from the conserved cysteine to phenylalanine. To get clonality, Shannon entropy was normalized by log2 of the number of productive unique TCRs and the result was subtracted from 1. CD4 or CD8 identity of scalp clones was inferred by cross-referencing scalp TCRbeta sequences with sorted blood CD4 and CD8 repertoires. TCRdb carries this immuneACCESS record with in-frame sequences only. Its versions omit some clonotypes, under half of them owing to an unresolved V gene in the studies checked, with the rest unexplained. V and J calls and clone size are copied from that table; D and trimming were computed from the DNA. In all, the sample holds some 170,000 clones, and over 50% of those were seen once. Of the sample, about 14% falls within the top ten clones.

The rearrangement joined TRBV10-3 to TRBJ2-3, with the D gene uncertain. This sample comprised CD4+ T cells sorted from blood, obtained at week 0. This clonotype was obtained from a human donor with alopecia areata. The bases read TGTGCCATCAGTGAACTGGATACGCAGTATTTT. Translated, it reads CAISELDTQYF.